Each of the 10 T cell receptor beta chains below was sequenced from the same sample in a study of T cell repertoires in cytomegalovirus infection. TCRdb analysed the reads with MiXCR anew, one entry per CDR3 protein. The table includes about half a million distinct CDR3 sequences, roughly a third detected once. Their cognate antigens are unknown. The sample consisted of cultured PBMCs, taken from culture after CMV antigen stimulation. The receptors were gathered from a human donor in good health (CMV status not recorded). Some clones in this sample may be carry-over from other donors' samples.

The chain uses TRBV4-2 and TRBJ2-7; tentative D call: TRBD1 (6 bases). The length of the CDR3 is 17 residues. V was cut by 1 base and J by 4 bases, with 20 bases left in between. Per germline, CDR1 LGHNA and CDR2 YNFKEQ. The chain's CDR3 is CASSQGGRGSSIYEQYF. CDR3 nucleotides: TGTGCCAGCAGCCAAGGGGGAAGGGGGAGTTCGATTTACGAGCAGTACTTC.

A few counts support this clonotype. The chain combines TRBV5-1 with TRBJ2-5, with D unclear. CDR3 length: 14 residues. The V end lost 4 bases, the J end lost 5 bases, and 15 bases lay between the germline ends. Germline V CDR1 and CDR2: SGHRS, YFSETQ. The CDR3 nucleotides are TGCGCCAGCAGCACCGGAAGAAGTCCGGAGACCCAGTACTTC. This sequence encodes CASSTGRSPETQYF.

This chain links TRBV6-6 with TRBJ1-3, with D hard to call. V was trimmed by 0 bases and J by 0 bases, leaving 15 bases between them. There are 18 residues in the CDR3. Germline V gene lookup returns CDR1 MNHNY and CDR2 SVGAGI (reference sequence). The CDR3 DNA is TGTGCCAGCAGTTACTCGACCCCGAAAATGAGCTCTGGAAACACCATATATTTT. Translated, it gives CASSYSTPKMSSGNTIYF.

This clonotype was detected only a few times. CDR3 bases: TGTGCCACCAGCAGAGATCACGCGATACAGGGTACGAACACTGAAGCTTTCTTT. Translating gives CATSRDHAIQGTNTEAFF. The J gene is TRBJ1-1, the V gene TRBV15; TRBD1 is a possible D gene (6 bases). This CDR3 contains 18 residues. V was shortened by 0 bases and J by 1 base, with 18 bases between the two germline ends. The germline CDR1 and CDR2 sequences are LNHNV and YYDKDF (reference sequence).

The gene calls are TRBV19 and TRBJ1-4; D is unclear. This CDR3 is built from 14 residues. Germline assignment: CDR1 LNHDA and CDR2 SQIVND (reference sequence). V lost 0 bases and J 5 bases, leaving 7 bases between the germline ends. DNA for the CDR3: TGTGCCAGTAGTATAGAAGGAGGGAATGAAAAACTGTTTTTT. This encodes CASSIEGGNEKLFF.

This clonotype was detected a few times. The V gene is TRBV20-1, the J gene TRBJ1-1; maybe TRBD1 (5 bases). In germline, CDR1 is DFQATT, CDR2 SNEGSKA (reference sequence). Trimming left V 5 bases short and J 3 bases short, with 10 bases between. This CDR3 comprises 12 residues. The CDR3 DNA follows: TGCAGTGCTGACAGAGAAGACACTGAAGCTTTCTTT. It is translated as CSADREDTEAFF.

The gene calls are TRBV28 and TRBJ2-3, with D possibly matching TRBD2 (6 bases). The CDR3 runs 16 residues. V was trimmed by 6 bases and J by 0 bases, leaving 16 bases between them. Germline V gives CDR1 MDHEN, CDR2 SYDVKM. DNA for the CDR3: TGTGCCAGCAGGGAATGGGCGGGAAGGAGCACAGATACGCAGTATTTT. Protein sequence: CASREWAGRSTDTQYF.

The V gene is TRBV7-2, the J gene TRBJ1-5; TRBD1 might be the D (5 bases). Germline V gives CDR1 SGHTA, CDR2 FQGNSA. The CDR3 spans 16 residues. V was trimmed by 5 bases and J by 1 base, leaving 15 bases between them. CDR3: CASSPTGGRSNQPQHF. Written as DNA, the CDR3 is TGTGCCAGCAGCCCTACGGGGGGACGGAGCAATCAGCCCCAGCATTTT.

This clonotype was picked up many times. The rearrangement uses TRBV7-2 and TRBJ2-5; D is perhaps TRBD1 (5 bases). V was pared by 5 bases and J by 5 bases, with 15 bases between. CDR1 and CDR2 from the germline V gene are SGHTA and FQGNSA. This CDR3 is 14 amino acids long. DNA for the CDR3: TGTGCCAGCAGCCCAGGGCTCAACCGGGAGACCCAGTACTTC. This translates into CASSPGLNRETQYF.

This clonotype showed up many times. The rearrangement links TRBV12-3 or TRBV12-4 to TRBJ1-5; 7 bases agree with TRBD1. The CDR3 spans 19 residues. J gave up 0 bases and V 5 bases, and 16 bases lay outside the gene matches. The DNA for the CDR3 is TGTGCCAGCAGTCTCCCTAACGACAGGGCGCTTTATAGCAATCAGCCCCAGCATTTT. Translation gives CASSLPNDRALYSNQPQHF.